This entry features one T cell receptor (beta chain) sequence. The target antigen is unknown. This PCR relied on a set of 60 Vbeta primers and 13 Jbeta primers. Clones were sequenced by immunoSEQ multiplex PCR, and TCRdb holds only the in-frame ones, with some missing. This table holds over 55,000 clones, 60% to 70% found once. This entry belongs to a study of cytomegalovirus exposure and HLA in healthy donors. Study-level results: Looking again later, the authors saw that most CMV-associated TCR beta chains seemed HLA-restricted. Later analysis placed DRB1 highest and HLA-C lowest in TCR association rates, which differed by HLA locus.

The receptor comes from a man aged 40-55 years in good health and CMV-seropositive. Sequences were obtained from PBMCs.

The CDR3 DNA follows: TGTGCCAGCACCGTAGCGGGAGCGGGTGAGACCCAGTACTTC. Its protein is CASTVAGAGETQYF. The chain carries TRBV25-1 and TRBJ2-5; 9 positions agree with TRBD2. CDR1 is MGHDK, CDR2 SYGVNS, per germline. This CDR3 region has 14 residues. V trimming: 7 bases; J trimming: 5 bases; junction bases outside the gene matches: 8.